The sequence of this T cell receptor (beta chain) was determined in a study of vaccination effects on CD4 cells after COVID-19. This table comes from immunoSEQ multiplex PCR, and its TCRdb copy is limited to in-frame clones, with some not included. Of tens of thousands of clones in the sample, about 71% were seen once. This CDR3 contains 15 residues. The V end lost 2 bases, the J end lost 4 bases, and 13 bases lay between the germline ends. Per the germline V gene, CDR1 is SGDLS and CDR2 is YYNGEE. With respect to this clone: What it binds is not known. This specimen includes other DNA sequences encoding the same CDR3.

Before sequencing, viral peptide pools were used by the ViraFEST assay to expand antigen-specific CD4+ T cells. Isolation of CD4+ T cells took place after approximately 10 days of culture. People in the vaccine group had not been infected with SARS-CoV-2 before, and their nucleocapsid antibodies were negative. The source of this sequence is a human donor who received a COVID-19 vaccine. Here the sequenced sample was CD4+ T cells from PBMCs cultured with HCoV-229E spike peptides, taken before COVID-19 vaccination. V is TRBV9 and J is TRBJ1-3; D is perhaps TRBD1 (5 bases). In DNA form, the CDR3 reads TGTGCCAGCAGCGTCGGGACGATATCCGGAAACACCATATATTTT. Amino acids: CASSVGTISGNTIYF.